This entry describes one TCR beta chain. What antigen it recognizes has not been identified. No base quality values were provided; no much bigger clone lies one nucleotide off. In the germline V gene (reference sequence), CDR1 corresponds to GTSNPN and CDR2 to SVGIG. V is trimmed back by 5 bases and J by 2 bases, and the junction contains 5 bases that no gene match accounts for. The CDR3 contains 13 residues, cysteine and phenylalanine counted. The retained sequence is limited to the CDR3, 39 bases, with the frame set at the first base. This specimen belongs to a study of blood T cell repertoires in COVID-19 (dated by TCRdb to the early 2020s). Background for the entire study: Samples covering the acute and convalescent phases of COVID-19 were provided by collaborators in the United States, Italy and Spain. The prospective study material was composed of cDNA or gDNA derived from T cells, B-cell-depleted T cells, or PBMCs. The dataset comprised deeply sampled blood TCRbeta repertoires from subjects exposed to, actively infected with, or recovered from COVID-19. The repertoires were made available in a free public database intended to serve as a resource for research on the immune response to SARS-CoV-2. The samples were drawn from two sources: the first 160 participants of the ongoing ImmuneRACE study, and 1,000 to 1,500 subjects contributed by 6 global collaborators. Nearly every sample came with metadata listing a de-identified subject ID, COVID-19 status, age in years and sex. Where available, HLA class I and class II types were taken from metadata supplied by the sample provider and were not determined by assay-based typing. The research as a whole found: How much clinical and demographic metadata was included differed by source and by participant, and the metadata was provided uncurated.

TCRbeta CDR3 regions were amplified from genomic DNA using the immunoSEQ Assay, a bias-controlled multiplex PCR. Regarding the original processing steps: Nucleated cell counts per sample were estimated from amplification of reference gene primers within the assay. To quantify the absolute abundance of each unique TCRbeta CDR3 rearrangement, sequence reads were collapsed and filtered. For each sample, productive Simpson clonality was calculated by taking the square root of Simpson's diversity index across productive rearrangements. TCRdb stores this immuneACCESS table with in-frame sequences only. Part of the clones is absent; in the studies checked, under half of the shortfall reflects unresolved V genes, and no reason is known for the rest. V and J calls and clone size are as listed in that table; D and trimming were resolved from the DNA. This sample has about 300,000 clones in its table, and approximately 90% of those were observed once. Roughly 1.1% of the sample is held by the ten biggest clonotypes.

Participants in the prospective study were enrolled through a virtual design, were aged about 18 to 90 years, and lived in 24 United States geographic areas. Cohort assignment in the prospective study relied on participant-reported clinical history from a screening survey and a study questionnaire. Recovered participants in ImmuneRACE Cohort 3 were defined as having two consecutive negative NP/OP PCR tests, clearance from a healthcare professional, or resolution of symptoms. Mobile phlebotomists in the prospective study collected whole blood, serum and a nasopharyngeal or oropharyngeal swab from every participant. Prospective study participants could optionally give additional blood draws and questionnaires over a 2-month period. Blood samples from the prospective study were shipped frozen or at room temperature prior to DNA extraction.

The sequence links TRBV30 to TRBJ1-1, with 7 central nucleotides matching TRBD1. This TCR was recovered from a woman aged 25 to 39 who had recovered from COVID-19. Specimen: PBMCs or T cells enriched from blood (not recorded which). The CDR3 reads as follows: CAWGGQLNTEAFF. The nucleotide sequence reads as follows: TGTGCCTGGGGGGGACAGTTAAACACTGAAGCTTTCTTT.